Sequencing of this TCR beta chain was carried out in a study of shared clonotypes between healthy human individuals. Profiled with immunoSEQ multiplex PCR; TCRdb holds only in-frame clones, not every one. The sample lists about 2 million clones, about 95% occurring once. Trimming removed 7 bases at V and 0 bases at J, with 4 bases between. The germline gives CDR1 LNHDA, CDR2 SQIVND (reference sequence). CDR3 length: 12 amino acids. This clone was counted a single time. Its target is not known. CD45RO-negative CD8 cells positively selected for CCR7 made up the naive population, which excluded terminally differentiated effector memory CD45RA+ cells. Findings and caveats of the study: Researchers found naive subsets generally carried larger estimated richness than memory subsets. Generation probabilities were higher for clonotypes shared across all four sorted-subset donors than for unshared ones.

This sequence joins TRBV19 and TRBJ1-5; unclear D gene. Sequenced material: naive CD8+ T cells sorted from blood. The origin of this receptor is a man younger than 35 in good health. The CDR3 is CASKNSNQPQHF. Here the CDR3 DNA reads TGTGCCAGTAAAAATAGCAATCAGCCCCAGCATTTT.